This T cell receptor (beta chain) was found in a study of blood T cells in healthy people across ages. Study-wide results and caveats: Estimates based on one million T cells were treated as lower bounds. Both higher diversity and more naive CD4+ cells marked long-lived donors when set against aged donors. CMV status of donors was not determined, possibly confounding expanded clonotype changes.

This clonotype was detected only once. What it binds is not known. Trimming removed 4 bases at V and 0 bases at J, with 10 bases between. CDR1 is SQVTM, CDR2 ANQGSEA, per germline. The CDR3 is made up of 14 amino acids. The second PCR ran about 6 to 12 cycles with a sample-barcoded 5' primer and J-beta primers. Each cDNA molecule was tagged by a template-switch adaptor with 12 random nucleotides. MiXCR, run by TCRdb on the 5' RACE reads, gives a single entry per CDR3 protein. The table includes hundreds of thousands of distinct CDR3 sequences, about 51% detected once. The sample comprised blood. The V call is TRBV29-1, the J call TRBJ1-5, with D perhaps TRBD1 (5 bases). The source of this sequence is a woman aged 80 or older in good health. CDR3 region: CSVAWGYSNQPQHF. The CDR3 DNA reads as TGCAGCGTTGCTTGGGGGTATAGCAATCAGCCCCAGCATTTT.